The clone carrying this TCR beta chain occurred a few times. Antigen unknown. The data originate from a study of T-cell memory formation after mild COVID-19. Study summary: Across donors, TCR clusters were largely donor specific.

TCRdb reprocessed the 5' RACE reads with MiXCR, giving one entry per CDR3 protein. The sample consists of about 320,000 distinct CDR3 sequences, 13% to 15% of them appearing once. This CDR3 comprises 12 residues. Germline CDR1 and CDR2: SGHRS and YFSETQ. The V gene lost 0 bases and the J gene lost 8 bases, with 8 bases spanning the gap. Study-level points and caveats: The study found contracting CD4+ clones mainly in CM and EM and contracting CD8+ clones in EMRA.

The sequenced sample was PBMCs or a T cell subset sorted from them (not recorded which). This rearrangement joins TRBV5-1 to TRBJ1-1; D remains ambiguous. The sequence was collected from a man between 18 and 35 years old who had mild COVID-19 (a few samples of this study predate the infection). Cell type and time point are not known. The CDR3 is CASSLGFDEAFF. Written as DNA, the CDR3 is TGCGCCAGCAGCTTGGGGTTCGACGAAGCTTTCTTT.